This T cell receptor beta chain was sequenced in a study of blood T cell repertoires in COVID-19. Exposed study participants had met a COVID-19 case within 2 weeks before entry. TCRdb's copy holds only in-frame clones and misses some; the assay was immunoSEQ multiplex PCR. The data show about 280,000 clones, about 91% seen once. The CDR3 totals 19 residues. The germline CDR1 and CDR2 sequences are MNHEY and SMNVEV (reference sequence). The ends were cut back, 7 bases at V and 0 bases at J, with 24 bases in the middle. This TCR was recovered from a man aged 35 to 55 who had been exposed to COVID-19. Sequencing was done on a sample of PBMCs or T cells enriched from blood (not recorded which). V is TRBV27 and J is TRBJ2-2, with D tentatively TRBD2 (6 bases). CDR3 loop: CASTGWDLATGANTGELFF. In DNA form, the CDR3 reads TGTGCCAGCACCGGCTGGGACTTAGCTACAGGAGCGAACACCGGGGAGCTGTTTTTT.